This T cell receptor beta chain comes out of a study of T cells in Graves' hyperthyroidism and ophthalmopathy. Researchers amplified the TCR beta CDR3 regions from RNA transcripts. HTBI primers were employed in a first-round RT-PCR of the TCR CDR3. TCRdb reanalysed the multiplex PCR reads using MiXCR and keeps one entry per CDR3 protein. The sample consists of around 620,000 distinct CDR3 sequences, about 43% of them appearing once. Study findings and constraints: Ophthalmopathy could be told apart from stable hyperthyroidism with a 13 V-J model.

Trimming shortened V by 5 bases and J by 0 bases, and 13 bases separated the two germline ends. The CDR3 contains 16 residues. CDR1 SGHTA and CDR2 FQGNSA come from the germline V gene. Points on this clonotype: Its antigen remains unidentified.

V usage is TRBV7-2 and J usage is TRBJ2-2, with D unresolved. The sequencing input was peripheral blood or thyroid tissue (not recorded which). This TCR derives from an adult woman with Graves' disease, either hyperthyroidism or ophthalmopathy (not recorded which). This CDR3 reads CASSVPGPSNTGELFF. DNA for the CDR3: TGTGCCAGCAGCGTTCCTGGACCGTCGAACACCGGGGAGCTGTTTTTT.